The sequence of this TCR beta chain was determined in a study of blood T cell repertoires in COVID-19. At the level of the study: Researchers got acute and convalescent COVID-19 samples from the United States, Italy and Spain.

As handled by the study authors: Amplification from reference gene primers served as the basis for estimated nucleated cell counts. Repertoires were generated with immunoSEQ multiplex PCR, while TCRdb's copy carries only in-frame clones and drops some. V, J and clone size are those of that table, while D and trimming were read from the DNA. The repertoire holds roughly 350,000 clones, 75% to 90% seen once, with 3% to 4.5% in the top ten. This CDR3 has 11 amino acids. V was pared by 6 bases and J by 4 bases, with 2 bases between. Germline-derived CDR1 and CDR2 are KGHDR and SFDVKD. This clone was detected only once.

The sample comprised peripheral blood. The chain recombines TRBV24-1 with TRBJ2-2; D unresolved. The clonotype comes from a woman younger than 35 with acute or convalescent COVID-19. The CDR3 DNA is TGTGCCACCAGTCGCACCGGGGAGCTGTTTTTT. Its protein product is CATSRTGELFF.